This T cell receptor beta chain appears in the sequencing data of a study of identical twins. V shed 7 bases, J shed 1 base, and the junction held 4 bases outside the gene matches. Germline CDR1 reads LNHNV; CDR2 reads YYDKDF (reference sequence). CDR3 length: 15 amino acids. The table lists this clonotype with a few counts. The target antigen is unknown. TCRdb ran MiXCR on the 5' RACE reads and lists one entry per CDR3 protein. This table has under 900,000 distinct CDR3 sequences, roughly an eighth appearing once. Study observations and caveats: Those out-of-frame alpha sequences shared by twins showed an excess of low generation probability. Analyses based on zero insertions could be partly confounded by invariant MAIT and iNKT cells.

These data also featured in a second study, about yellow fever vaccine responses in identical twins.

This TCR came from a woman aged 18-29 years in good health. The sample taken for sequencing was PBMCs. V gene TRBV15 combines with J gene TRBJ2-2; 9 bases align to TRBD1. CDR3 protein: CATKTGGRNTGELFF. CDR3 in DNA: TGTGCCACCAAAACAGGGGGCAGGAACACCGGGGAGCTGTTTTTT.